These T cell receptor beta chains were read from a single sample in a study of T cell repertoires in cytomegalovirus infection. TCRdb ran MiXCR on the reads and lists one entry per CDR3 protein. The sample has 150,000 to 200,000 distinct CDR3 sequences, about 20% seen once; the top ten hold roughly 2.9%. Sequences were obtained from PBMCs. These receptors were obtained from a human donor in good health (CMV status not recorded). Some clones in this sample may be carry-over from other donors' samples. CDR3s include the opening cysteine and the closing phenylalanine or tryptophan. Fields, in order: J gene, clone size, V gene, D gene, CDR3 DNA, CDR3 protein. D genes are given only for firm matches. Size is stated for part of the rows, as once, few or many counts, or as a class when the clone is expanded.

J gene: TRBJ1-5
clone size: -
V gene: TRBV6-6
D gene: -
CDR3 DNA: TGTGCCAGCAGTTACGACAGGAACTATCAGCCCCAGCATTTT
CDR3 protein: CASSYDRNYQPQHF

J gene: TRBJ2-7
clone size: -
V gene: TRBV28
D gene: -
CDR3 DNA: TGTGCCAGCAGCGGGCCAACCAACTACGAGCAGTACTTC
CDR3 protein: CASSGPTNYEQYF

J gene: TRBJ2-7
clone size: few
V gene: TRBV29-1
D gene: TRBD1
CDR3 DNA: TGCAGCGCTGGGACAGGGGGTGGTAACGAGCAGTACTTC
CDR3 protein: CSAGTGGGNEQYF

J gene: TRBJ2-3
clone size: -
V gene: TRBV28
D gene: -
CDR3 DNA: TGTGCCAGCAAGCACATCGAGCCAGATACGCAGTATTTT
CDR3 protein: CASKHIEPDTQYF

J gene: TRBJ2-5
clone size: few
V gene: TRBV23-1
D gene: -
CDR3 DNA: TGCGCCAGCAGTCACTTAAACGGGGGCTTACCAAGGGATCAAGAGACCCAGTACTTC
CDR3 protein: CASSHLNGGLPRDQETQYF

J gene: TRBJ2-1
clone size: -
V gene: TRBV14
D gene: -
CDR3 DNA: TGTGCCAGCAGCCGAACATTCTCCGGGGGCGGGACCATACAGGCCTATGAGCAGTTCTTC
CDR3 protein: CASSRTFSGGGTIQAYEQFF

J gene: TRBJ2-7
clone size: -
V gene: TRBV3-1
D gene: -
CDR3 DNA: TGTGCCAGCAGCCTCGACGGGACTTACCCTTCCTACGAGCAGTACTTC
CDR3 protein: CASSLDGTYPSYEQYF

J gene: TRBJ2-7
clone size: many
V gene: TRBV7-2
D gene: -
CDR3 DNA: TGTGCCAGCAGTTCCCAGCGCAGCTCCTACGAGCAGTACTTC
CDR3 protein: CASSSQRSSYEQYF

J gene: TRBJ2-5
clone size: -
V gene: TRBV10-3
D gene: TRBD2
CDR3 DNA: TGTGCCATCAGCGAGCCAGTTCTAGCGGGGGCGAGGGAGACCCAGTACTTC
CDR3 protein: CAISEPVLAGARETQYF

J gene: TRBJ1-5
clone size: -
V gene: TRBV20-1
D gene: -
CDR3 DNA: TGCAGTGCTTTCGACAGGAATAGCAATCAGCCCCAGCATTTT
CDR3 protein: CSAFDRNSNQPQHF

J gene: TRBJ1-5
clone size: -
V gene: TRBV6-2/TRBV6-3
D gene: TRBD1
CDR3 DNA: TGTGCCAGCAGTTACTTTCGGACAGGGCCCCAGCCCCAGCATTTT
CDR3 protein: CASSYFRTGPQPQHF

J gene: TRBJ1-1
clone size: many
V gene: TRBV7-2
D gene: -
CDR3 DNA: TGTGCCAGCAGCTCCGCCGGGACCGGGGGGACTGAAGCTTTCTTT
CDR3 protein: CASSSAGTGGTEAFF

J gene: TRBJ2-7
clone size: -
V gene: TRBV20-1
D gene: TRBD1
CDR3 DNA: TGCAGTGCTAGGGCCGGGACAGACTTAACATTC
CDR3 protein: CSARAGTDLTF

J gene: TRBJ2-7
clone size: few
V gene: TRBV7-9
D gene: TRBD1
CDR3 DNA: TGTGCCAGCAGTTCCCGGGACAGGGACGAGCAGTACTTC
CDR3 protein: CASSSRDRDEQYF

J gene: TRBJ2-7
clone size: -
V gene: TRBV7-9
D gene: -
CDR3 DNA: TGTGCCAGCAGCACTACCCTCGGACAGCCGACTGAAGAGCAGTACTTC
CDR3 protein: CASSTTLGQPTEEQYF

J gene: TRBJ1-3
clone size: few
V gene: TRBV29-1
D gene: -
CDR3 DNA: TGCAGCGTTGATTTACCTGGACGGAGCTCTGGAAACACCATATATTTT
CDR3 protein: CSVDLPGRSSGNTIYF

J gene: TRBJ2-6
clone size: -
V gene: TRBV11-2
D gene: -
CDR3 DNA: TGTGCCAGCAGCACTACGGCCTCTGGGGCCAACGTCCTGACTTTC
CDR3 protein: CASSTTASGANVLTF

J gene: TRBJ2-2
clone size: many
V gene: TRBV12-3/TRBV12-4
D gene: TRBD1
CDR3 DNA: TGTGCCAGCAGTCGGGACAGGAACACCGGGGAGCTGTTTTTT
CDR3 protein: CASSRDRNTGELFF

J gene: TRBJ2-7
clone size: -
V gene: TRBV5-6
D gene: TRBD1
CDR3 DNA: TGTGCCAGCAGCTTGGTCGGCAGGGGGAGCAACGAGCAGTACTTC
CDR3 protein: CASSLVGRGSNEQYF

J gene: TRBJ2-7
clone size: few
V gene: TRBV28
D gene: TRBD2
CDR3 DNA: TGTGCCAGCAGTGCCCCAGGACTAGCGCTCAACGAGCAGTACTTC
CDR3 protein: CASSAPGLALNEQYF

J gene: TRBJ1-3
clone size: once
V gene: TRBV5-6
D gene: -
CDR3 DNA: TGTGCCAGCAAATGGGGAAGTGGAAACACCATATATTTT
CDR3 protein: CASKWGSGNTIYF

J gene: TRBJ1-1
clone size: few
V gene: TRBV7-9
D gene: -
CDR3 DNA: TGTGCCAGCAGCAGGGACGGCACTGAAGCTTTCTTT
CDR3 protein: CASSRDGTEAFF

J gene: TRBJ2-3
clone size: few
V gene: TRBV14
D gene: -
CDR3 DNA: TGTGCCAGCAGCCAGGATCGTGGACGTCTCGATACGCAGTATTTT
CDR3 protein: CASSQDRGRLDTQYF

J gene: TRBJ2-4
clone size: many
V gene: TRBV11-3
D gene: -
CDR3 DNA: TGTGCCAGCAGCTTAATCCCTCGAACGACCAAAAACATTCAGTACTTC
CDR3 protein: CASSLIPRTTKNIQYF

J gene: TRBJ2-3
clone size: -
V gene: TRBV27
D gene: TRBD1
CDR3 DNA: TGTGCCAGCAGGAGGACAGGGGGCACAGATACGCAGTATTTT
CDR3 protein: CASRRTGGTDTQYF

J gene: TRBJ2-1
clone size: few
V gene: TRBV29-1
D gene: -
CDR3 DNA: TGCAGCGTTGAATTCTCAGTGGCAGGGAGAGGGAATGAGCAGTTCTTC
CDR3 protein: CSVEFSVAGRGNEQFF

J gene: TRBJ2-3
clone size: -
V gene: TRBV7-3
D gene: -
CDR3 DNA: TGTGCCAGCAGCTTCTGGACCTCCACAGATACGCAGTATTTT
CDR3 protein: CASSFWTSTDTQYF

J gene: TRBJ2-3
clone size: few
V gene: TRBV7-3
D gene: -
CDR3 DNA: TGTGCCAGCAGCCCCACCAGCCTAAGCACAGATACGCAGTATTTT
CDR3 protein: CASSPTSLSTDTQYF

J gene: TRBJ1-2
clone size: -
V gene: TRBV28
D gene: -
CDR3 DNA: TGTGCCAGCAGTAGGACAGCCTATGGCTACACCTTC
CDR3 protein: CASSRTAYGYTF